This is a list of T cell receptor beta chains from one sample in a study of blood T cell repertoires in COVID-19. Clones were read by immunoSEQ multiplex PCR, and TCRdb kept only the in-frame ones, dropping some. Of 120,000 to 150,000 clones listed, 75% to 85% are singletons. The sequencing input was peripheral blood. The receptors derive from a man aged 55 to 69 with active or convalescent COVID-19. Each CDR3 is given with its conserved first and last residue. D genes are given only for firm matches. Clone size is stated in some rows and not others, as once, few, many or a class when expanded.

. TRBD1 TRBJ2-7 TRBV29-1 CSVEPFPGQGNDEQYF TGCAGCGTAGAACCCTTCCCGGGACAGGGGAACGACGAGCAGTACTTC
. . TRBJ1-2 TRBV15 CATSRDSGGYTF TGTGCCACCAGCAGAGATTCGGGGGGCTACACCTTC
. TRBD1 TRBJ1-1 TRBV5-6 CASTRTGGLTEAFF TGTGCCAGCACCCGGACAGGGGGTCTGACTGAAGCTTTCTTT
. TRBD2 TRBJ2-7 TRBV7-2 CASSLGGTRNEQYF TGTGCCAGCAGCTTAGGAGGGACTAGAAACGAGCAGTACTTC
. TRBD1 TRBJ2-1 TRBV2 CASSPRDRGISNEQFF TGTGCCAGCAGCCCACGAGACAGGGGGATTTCCAATGAGCAGTTCTTC
. TRBD1 TRBJ1-3 TRBV3-1/TRBV3-2 CASSQLDRETNTIYF TGTGCCAGCAGCCAACTTGACAGGGAGACAAACACCATATATTTT
. . TRBJ1-1 TRBV18 CASSLQEYTEAFF TGTGCCAGCTCACTCCAGGAATACACTGAAGCTTTCTTT
. . TRBJ1-4 TRBV5-8 CASSLGPGGLIEKLFF TGTGCCAGCAGCTTGGGCCCGGGAGGATTAATCGAAAAACTGTTTTTT
. . TRBJ1-2 TRBV12-3/TRBV12-4 CASSRVLGYGYTF TGTGCCAGCAGCAGGGTTTTAGGGTATGGCTACACCTTC
. . TRBJ1-5 TRBV5-1 CASSLDGHSNQPQHF TGCGCCAGCAGCTTGGACGGTCATAGCAATCAGCCCCAGCATTTT
. . TRBJ2-7 TRBV27 CASSFGGEQYF TGTGCCAGCAGTTTTGGCGGCGAGCAGTACTTC
few TRBD1 TRBJ1-5 TRBV10-2 CASSDGTGYSNQPQHF TGCGCCAGCAGTGACGGGACAGGTTATAGCAATCAGCCCCAGCATTTT
. . TRBJ1-1 TRBV19 CAPYLNTEAFF TGTGCCCCGTACTTGAACACTGAAGCTTTCTTT
. TRBD1 TRBJ2-2 TRBV5-3 CARSLGQGWAGELFF TGTGCCAGAAGCTTGGGACAGGGCTGGGCCGGGGAGCTGTTTTTT
. . TRBJ1-5 TRBV19 CATRSTGNSNQPQHF TGTGCCACCAGATCCACGGGTAATAGCAATCAGCCCCAGCATTTT
. TRBD1 TRBJ1-1 TRBV28 CASRGEDWTGWTEAFF TGTGCCAGCAGGGGGGAGGATTGGACAGGGTGGACTGAAGCTTTCTTT
. . TRBJ1-4 TRBV7-9 CASSLQGAHEKLFF TGTGCCAGCAGCTTACAAGGGGCGCATGAAAAACTGTTTTTT
. . TRBJ2-7 TRBV29-1 CSVEIPGASSYEQYF TGCAGCGTTGAAATTCCGGGTGCCAGCTCCTACGAGCAGTACTTC
. TRBD1 TRBJ2-7 TRBV7-2 CASSPDLTGVEWYEQYF TGTGCCAGCAGCCCGGACCTCACAGGGGTCGAATGGTACGAGCAGTACTTC
. TRBD1 TRBJ1-1 TRBV18 CASSRLRDSTEAFF TGTGCCAGCTCACGACTCCGGGACAGCACTGAAGCTTTCTTT
. . TRBJ1-2 TRBV28 CASSLGVSNYGYTF TGTGCCAGCAGTTTGGGCGTCTCTAACTATGGCTACACCTTC
few . TRBJ1-5 TRBV24-1 CATSGGAVNQPQHF TGTGCCACCAGTGGCGGGGCAGTCAATCAGCCCCAGCATTTT
. . TRBJ1-2 TRBV3-1/TRBV3-2 CASSQAWGRLSYTF TGTGCCAGCAGCCAAGCCTGGGGGCGCTTAAGCTACACCTTC
once . TRBJ1-1 TRBV30 CAWSPRRQVIAAFF TGTGCCTGGAGTCCCCGAAGACAGGTGATTGCAGCTTTCTTT
. . TRBJ2-4 TRBV27 CASSSFGEAKNIQYF TGTGCCAGCAGTTCCTTCGGGGAAGCCAAAAACATTCAGTACTTC
. . TRBJ1-6 TRBV2 CASSGPTRGDSPLHF TGTGCCAGCAGTGGGCCGACGCGGGGGGATTCACCCCTCCACTTT